The TCR beta chain described here comes from a study of T cells in Graves' hyperthyroidism and ophthalmopathy. From RNA transcripts, TCR beta CDR3 regions were amplified. The HTBI primer set drove a first-round RT-PCR of the TCR CDR3. TCRdb ran MiXCR on the multiplex PCR reads and lists one entry per CDR3 protein. This sample carries a few hundred thousand distinct CDR3 sequences, approximately 15% of them seen once, and the ten largest clones take roughly 3%. This clonotype occurred many times. Germline CDR1 reads SGHRS; CDR2 reads YFSETQ. The CDR3 loop spans 15 amino acids. V gave up 2 bases and J gave up 8 bases; unmatched junction bases: 8.

V is TRBV5-1 and J is TRBJ2-1; TRBD2 matches 9 bases. The sample consisted of blood. The clonotype comes from a woman aged 40 to 50 with Graves' ophthalmopathy. The CDR3 DNA sequence: TGCGCCAGCAGCTTACCGACTAGCGGAGGGGATGAGCAGTTCTTC. It translates to CASSLPTSGGDEQFF.